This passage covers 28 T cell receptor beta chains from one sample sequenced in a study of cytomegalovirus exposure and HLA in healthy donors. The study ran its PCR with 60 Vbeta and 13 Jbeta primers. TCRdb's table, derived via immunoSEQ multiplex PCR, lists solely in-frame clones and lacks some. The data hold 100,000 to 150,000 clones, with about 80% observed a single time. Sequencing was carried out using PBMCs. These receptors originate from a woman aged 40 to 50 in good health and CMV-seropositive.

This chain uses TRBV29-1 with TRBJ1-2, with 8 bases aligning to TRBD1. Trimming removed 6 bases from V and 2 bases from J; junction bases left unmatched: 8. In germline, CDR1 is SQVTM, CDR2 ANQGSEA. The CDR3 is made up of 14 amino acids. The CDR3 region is CSVERTGKNYGYTF. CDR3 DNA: TGCAGCGTCGAGAGGACAGGGAAGAACTATGGCTACACCTTC.

Here the CDR3 DNA reads TGTGCCACCAATCCGACTACTCCCGCGAACACCGGGGAGCTGTTTTTT. This codes for CATNPTTPANTGELFF. V and J are TRBV10-3 and TRBJ2-2; TRBD2 might be the D (5 bases). The CDR3 sequence is 16 residues long. Germline CDR1 ENHRY, CDR2 SYGVKD. Trimming removed 10 bases from V and 0 bases from J, with 18 bases in between.

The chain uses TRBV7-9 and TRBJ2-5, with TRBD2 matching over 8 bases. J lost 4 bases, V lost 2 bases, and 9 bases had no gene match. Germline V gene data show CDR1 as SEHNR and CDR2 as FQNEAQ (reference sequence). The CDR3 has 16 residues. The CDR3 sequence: CASSLTGGAGGETQYF. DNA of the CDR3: TGTGCCAGCAGCTTAACCGGGGGGGCGGGTGGAGAGACCCAGTACTTC.

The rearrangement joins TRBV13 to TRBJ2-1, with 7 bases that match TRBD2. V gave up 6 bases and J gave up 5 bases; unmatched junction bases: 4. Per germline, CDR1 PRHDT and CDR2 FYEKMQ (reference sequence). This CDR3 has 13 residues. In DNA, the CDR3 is TGTGCCAGCAGACCGGGGGGAAACAATGAGCAGTTCTTC. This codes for CASRPGGNNEQFF.

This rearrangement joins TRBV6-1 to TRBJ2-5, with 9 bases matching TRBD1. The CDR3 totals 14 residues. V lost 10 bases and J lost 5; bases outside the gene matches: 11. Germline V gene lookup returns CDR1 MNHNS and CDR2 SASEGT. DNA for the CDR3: TGTGCCAAGCCCCGGGACAGGGACTGTGAGACCCAGTACTTC. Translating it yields CAKPRDRDCETQYF.

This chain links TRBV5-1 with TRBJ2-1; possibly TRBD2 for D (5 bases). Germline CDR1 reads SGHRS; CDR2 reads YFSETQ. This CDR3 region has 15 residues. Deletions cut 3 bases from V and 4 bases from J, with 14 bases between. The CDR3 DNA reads TGCGCCAGCAGCTCACTAGGCCAGTCTTACAATGAGCAGTTCTTC. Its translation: CASSSLGQSYNEQFF. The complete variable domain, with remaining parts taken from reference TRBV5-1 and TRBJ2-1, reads KAGVTQTPRYLIKTRGQQVTLSCSPISGHRSVSWYQQTPGQGLQFLFEYFSETQRNKGNFPGRFSGRQFSNSRSEMNVSTLELGDSALYLCASSSLGQSYNEQFFGPGTRLTVL.

CDR3 protein: CASSFFGLGSYNEQFF. The CDR3 DNA follows: TGTGCCAGCAGCTTTTTCGGGTTGGGCTCCTACAATGAGCAGTTCTTC. This chain uses TRBV5-6 with TRBJ2-1; D uncertain. The CDR3 consists of 16 residues. V was trimmed by 2 bases and J by 0 bases, leaving 12 bases between them. Per germline, CDR1 SGHDT and CDR2 YYEEEE.

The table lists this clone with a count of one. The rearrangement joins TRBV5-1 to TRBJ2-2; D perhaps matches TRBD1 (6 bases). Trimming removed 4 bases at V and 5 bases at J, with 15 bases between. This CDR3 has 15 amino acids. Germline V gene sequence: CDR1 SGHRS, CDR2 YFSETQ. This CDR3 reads CASSPVPGQTGELFF. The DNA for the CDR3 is TGCGCCAGCAGCCCGGTCCCCGGACAGACCGGGGAGCTGTTTTTT.

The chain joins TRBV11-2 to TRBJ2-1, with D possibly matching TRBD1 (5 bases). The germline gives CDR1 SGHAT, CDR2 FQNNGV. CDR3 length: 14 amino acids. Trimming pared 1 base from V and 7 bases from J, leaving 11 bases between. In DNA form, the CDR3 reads TGTGCCAGCAGCTTAGGATCCAGGGTGAATGAGCAGTTCTTC. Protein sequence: CASSLGSRVNEQFF.

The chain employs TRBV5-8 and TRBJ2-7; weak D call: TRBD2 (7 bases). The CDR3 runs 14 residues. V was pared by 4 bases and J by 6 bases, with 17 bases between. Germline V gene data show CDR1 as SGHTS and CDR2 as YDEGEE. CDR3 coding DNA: TGTGCCAGCAGCGAGGGGGGGGGTTTCGGCGAGCAGTACTTC. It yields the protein CASSEGGGFGEQYF.

CDR3 coding DNA: TGTGCCAGCAGTGGGACCCTAGCGGGAGGCGATACGCAGTATTTT. It encodes CASSGTLAGGDTQYF. The chain employs TRBV2 and TRBJ2-3; 11 nucleotides match TRBD2. Germline V gene lookup returns CDR1 SNHLY and CDR2 FYNNEI. With 4 bases clipped from V and 6 bases from J, the junction kept 6 bases outside the gene matches. The length of the CDR3 is 15 residues.

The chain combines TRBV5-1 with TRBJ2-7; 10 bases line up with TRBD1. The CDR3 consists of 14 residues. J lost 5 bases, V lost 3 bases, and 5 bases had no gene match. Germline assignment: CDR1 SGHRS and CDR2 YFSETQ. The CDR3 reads CASSWTGTGDEQYF. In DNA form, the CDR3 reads TGCGCCAGCAGCTGGACCGGGACAGGGGACGAGCAGTACTTC.

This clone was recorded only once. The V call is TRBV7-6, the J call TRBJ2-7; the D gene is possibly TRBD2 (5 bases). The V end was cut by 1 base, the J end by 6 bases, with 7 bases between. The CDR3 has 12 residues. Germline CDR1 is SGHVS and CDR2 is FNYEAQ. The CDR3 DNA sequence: TGTGCCAGCAGCTTAGACGGAGGCGAGCAGTACTTC. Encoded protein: CASSLDGGEQYF.

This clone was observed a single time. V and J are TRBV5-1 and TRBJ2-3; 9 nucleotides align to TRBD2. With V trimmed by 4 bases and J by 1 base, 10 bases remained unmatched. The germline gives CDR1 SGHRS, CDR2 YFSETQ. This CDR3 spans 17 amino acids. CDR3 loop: CASSKGSASGGTDTQYF. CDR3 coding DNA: TGCGCCAGCAGCAAAGGGTCGGCTAGCGGGGGCACAGATACGCAGTATTTT.

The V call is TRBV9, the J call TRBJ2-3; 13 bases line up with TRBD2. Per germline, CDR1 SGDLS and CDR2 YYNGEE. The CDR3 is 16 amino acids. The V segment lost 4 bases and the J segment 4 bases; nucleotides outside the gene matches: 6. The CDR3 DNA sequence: TGTGCCAGCAGCCAAGGACTAGCGGGAGCTGCAGATACGCAGTATTTT. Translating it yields CASSQGLAGAADTQYF.

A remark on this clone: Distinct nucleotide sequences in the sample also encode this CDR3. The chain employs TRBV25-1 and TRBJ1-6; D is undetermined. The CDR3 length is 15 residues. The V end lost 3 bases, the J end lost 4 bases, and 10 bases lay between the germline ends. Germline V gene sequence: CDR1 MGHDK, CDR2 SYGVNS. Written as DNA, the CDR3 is TGTGCCAGCAGTGATAAGAGGGTTTATAATTCACCCCTCCACTTT. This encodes CASSDKRVYNSPLHF.

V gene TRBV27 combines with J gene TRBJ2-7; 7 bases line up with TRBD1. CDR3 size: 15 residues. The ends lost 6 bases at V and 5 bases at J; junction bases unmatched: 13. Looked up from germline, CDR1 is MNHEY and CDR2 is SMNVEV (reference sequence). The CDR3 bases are TGTGCCAGCAGACAAACCGGGACAGTGGGAAACGAGCAGTACTTC. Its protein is CASRQTGTVGNEQYF.

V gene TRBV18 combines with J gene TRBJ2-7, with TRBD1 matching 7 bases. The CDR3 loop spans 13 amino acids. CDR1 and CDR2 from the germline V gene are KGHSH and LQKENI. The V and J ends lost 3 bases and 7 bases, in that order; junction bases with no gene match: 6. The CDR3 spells CASSPPDRVEQYF. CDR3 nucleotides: TGTGCCAGCTCACCTCCAGACAGGGTAGAGCAGTACTTC.

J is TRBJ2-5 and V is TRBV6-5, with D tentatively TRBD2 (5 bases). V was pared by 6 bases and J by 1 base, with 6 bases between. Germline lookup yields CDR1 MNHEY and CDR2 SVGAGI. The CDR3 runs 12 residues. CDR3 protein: CASSTSQETQYF. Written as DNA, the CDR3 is TGTGCCAGCAGCACTAGCCAAGAGACCCAGTACTTC.

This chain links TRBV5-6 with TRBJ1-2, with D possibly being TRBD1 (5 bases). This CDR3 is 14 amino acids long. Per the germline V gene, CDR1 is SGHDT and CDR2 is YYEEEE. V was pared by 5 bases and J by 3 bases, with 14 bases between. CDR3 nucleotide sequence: TGTGCCAGCAGAAAAAGGGGAAGGGACTATGGCTACACCTTC. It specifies CASRKRGRDYGYTF. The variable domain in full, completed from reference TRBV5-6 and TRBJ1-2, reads DAGVTQSPTHLIKTRGQQVTLRCSPKSGHDTVSWYQQALGQGPQFIFQYYEEEERQRGNFPDRFSGHQFPNYSSELNVNALLLGDSALYLCASRKRGRDYGYTFGSGTRLTVV.

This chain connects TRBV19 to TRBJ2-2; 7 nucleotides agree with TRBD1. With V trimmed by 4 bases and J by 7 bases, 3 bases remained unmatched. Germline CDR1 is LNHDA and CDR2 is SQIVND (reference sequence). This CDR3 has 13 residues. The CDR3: CASSTTGIGELFF. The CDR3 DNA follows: TGTGCCAGTAGTACGACAGGGATCGGGGAGCTGTTTTTT.

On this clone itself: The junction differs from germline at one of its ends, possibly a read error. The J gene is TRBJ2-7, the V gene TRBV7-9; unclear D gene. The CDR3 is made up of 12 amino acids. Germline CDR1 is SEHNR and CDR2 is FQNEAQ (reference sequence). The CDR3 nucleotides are TGTTCCAGCAGCTTTAGCTCCTACGAGCAGTACTTC. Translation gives CSSSFSSYEQYF.

CDR3 loop: CASSPTGGWVNTEAFF. CDR3 coding DNA: TGTGCCAGCAGCCCAACGGGGGGCTGGGTGAACACTGAAGCTTTCTTT. This sequence joins TRBV7-9 and TRBJ1-1; TRBD1 might be the D (6 bases). CDR1 and CDR2 (germline): SEHNR, FQNEAQ (reference sequence). V was pared by 5 bases and J by 0 bases, with 16 bases between. The CDR3 extends over 16 amino acids.

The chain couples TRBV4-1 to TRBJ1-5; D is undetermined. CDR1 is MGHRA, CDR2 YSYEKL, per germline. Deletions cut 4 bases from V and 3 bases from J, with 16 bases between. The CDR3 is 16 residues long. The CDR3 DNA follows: TGCGCCAGCAGCCTAAATTGGCCACCGATCAATCAGCCCCAGCATTTT. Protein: CASSLNWPPINQPQHF.

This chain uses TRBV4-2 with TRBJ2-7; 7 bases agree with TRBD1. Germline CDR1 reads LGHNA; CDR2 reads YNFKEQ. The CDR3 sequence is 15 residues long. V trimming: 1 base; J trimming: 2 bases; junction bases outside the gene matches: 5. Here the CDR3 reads CASSQGWDSTYEQYF. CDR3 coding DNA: TGTGCCAGCAGCCAAGGCTGGGACAGCACCTACGAGCAGTACTTC.

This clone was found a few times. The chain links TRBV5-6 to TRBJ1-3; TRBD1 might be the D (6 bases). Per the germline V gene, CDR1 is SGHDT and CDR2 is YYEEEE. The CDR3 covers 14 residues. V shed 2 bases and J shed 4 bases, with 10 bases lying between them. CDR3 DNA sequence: TGTGCCAGCAGCTTCCCAGGGGAGGGAAACACCATATATTTT. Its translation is CASSFPGEGNTIYF. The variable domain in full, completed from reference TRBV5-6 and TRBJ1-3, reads DAGVTQSPTHLIKTRGQQVTLRCSPKSGHDTVSWYQQALGQGPQFIFQYYEEEERQRGNFPDRFSGHQFPNYSSELNVNALLLGDSALYLCASSFPGEGNTIYFGEGSWLTVV.

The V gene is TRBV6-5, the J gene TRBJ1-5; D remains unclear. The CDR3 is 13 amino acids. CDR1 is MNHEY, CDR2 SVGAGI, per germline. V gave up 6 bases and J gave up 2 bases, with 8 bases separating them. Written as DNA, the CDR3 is TGTGCCAGCAGCAGGAAAGGCAATCAGCCCCAGCATTTT. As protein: CASSRKGNQPQHF.

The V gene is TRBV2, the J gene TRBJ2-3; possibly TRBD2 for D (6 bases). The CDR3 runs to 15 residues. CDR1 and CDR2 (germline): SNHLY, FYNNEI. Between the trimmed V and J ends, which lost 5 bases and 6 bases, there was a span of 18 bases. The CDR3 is CASSLGRGLVDTQYF. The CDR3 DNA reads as TGTGCCAGCAGTCTCGGCCGGGGGTTGGTTGATACGCAGTATTTT. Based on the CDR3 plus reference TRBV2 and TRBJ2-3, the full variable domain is EPEVTQTPSHQVTQMGQEVILRCVPISNHLYFYWYRQILGQKVEFLVSFYNNEISEKSEIFDDQFSVERPDGSNFTLKIRSTKLEDSAMYFCASSLGRGLVDTQYFGPGTRLTVL.